This T cell receptor beta chain appears in the sequencing data of a study of shared clonotypes between healthy human individuals. Germline CDR1 is SGHRS and CDR2 is YFSETQ. This CDR3 is built from 14 residues. V dropped 4 bases and J dropped 0 bases, with 10 bases sitting between them. Assay used: immunoSEQ multiplex PCR; TCRdb lists only in-frame clones, some missing. The sample carries approximately 2,000,000 clones, roughly 92% recorded once. This clone occurred once. The origin of this receptor is a man aged 18 to 35 in good health. Some clones in this sample may be carry-over from other donors' samples. Material: naive CD4+ T cells from PBMCs. Subset in this sample: CD45RA+ positively selected. The chain employs TRBV5-1 and TRBJ2-5; D possibly corresponds to TRBD1 (6 bases). CDR3 DNA: TGCGCCAGCAGCCAAGGACAGAACCAAGAGACCCAGTACTTC. Translation: CASSQGQNQETQYF. Variable domain in full (rest from reference TRBV5-1 and TRBJ2-5): KAGVTQTPRYLIKTRGQQVTLSCSPISGHRSVSWYQQTPGQGLQFLFEYFSETQRNKGNFPGRFSGRQFSNSRSEMNVSTLELGDSALYLCASSQGQNQETQYFGPGTRLLVL.